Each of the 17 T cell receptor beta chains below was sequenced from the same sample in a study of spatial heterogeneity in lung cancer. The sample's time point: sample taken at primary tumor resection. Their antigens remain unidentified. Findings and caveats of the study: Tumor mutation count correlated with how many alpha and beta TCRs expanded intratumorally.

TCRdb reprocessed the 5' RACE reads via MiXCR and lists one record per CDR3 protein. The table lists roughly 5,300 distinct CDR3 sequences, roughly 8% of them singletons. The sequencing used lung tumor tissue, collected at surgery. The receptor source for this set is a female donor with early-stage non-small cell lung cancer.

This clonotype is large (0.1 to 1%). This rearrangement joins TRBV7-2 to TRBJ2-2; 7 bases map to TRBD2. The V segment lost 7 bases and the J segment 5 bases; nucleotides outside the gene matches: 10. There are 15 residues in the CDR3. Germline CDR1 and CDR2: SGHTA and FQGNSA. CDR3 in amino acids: CASTVRAAGTGELFF. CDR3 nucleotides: TGTGCCAGCACCGTCAGGGCAGCGGGGACCGGGGAGCTGTTTTTT.

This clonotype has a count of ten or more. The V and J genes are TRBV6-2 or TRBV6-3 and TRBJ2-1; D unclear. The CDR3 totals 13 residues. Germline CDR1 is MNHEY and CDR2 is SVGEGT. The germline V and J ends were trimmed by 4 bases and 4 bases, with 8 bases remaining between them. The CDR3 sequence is CASSWESYNEQFF. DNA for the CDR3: TGTGCCAGCAGTTGGGAAAGTTACAATGAGCAGTTCTTC.

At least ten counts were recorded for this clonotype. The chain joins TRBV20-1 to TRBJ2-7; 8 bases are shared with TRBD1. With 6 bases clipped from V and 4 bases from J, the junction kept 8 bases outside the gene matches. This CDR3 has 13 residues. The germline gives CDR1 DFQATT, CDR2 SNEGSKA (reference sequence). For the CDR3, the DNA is TGCAGTGCCCCGGACAGGGAAGTTTACGAGCAGTACTTC. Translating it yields CSAPDREVYEQYF.

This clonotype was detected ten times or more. CDR3 protein: CASSARNTEAFF. The CDR3 DNA reads TGTGCCAGCAGTGCCAGGAACACTGAAGCTTTCTTT. J is TRBJ1-1 and V is TRBV2; D remains unclear. This CDR3 region has 12 residues. Germline V gene lookup returns CDR1 SNHLY and CDR2 FYNNEI. Trimming removed 4 bases at V and 1 base at J, with 4 bases between.

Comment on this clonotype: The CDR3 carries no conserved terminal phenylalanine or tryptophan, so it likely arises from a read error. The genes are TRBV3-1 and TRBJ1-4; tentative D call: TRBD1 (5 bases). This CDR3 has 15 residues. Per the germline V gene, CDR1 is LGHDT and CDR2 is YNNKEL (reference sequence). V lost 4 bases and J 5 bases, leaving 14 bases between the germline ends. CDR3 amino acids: CASSPTGGGNEKLFS. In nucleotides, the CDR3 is TGTGCCAGCAGCCCGACCGGTGGGGGGAATGAAAAACTGTTTTCT.

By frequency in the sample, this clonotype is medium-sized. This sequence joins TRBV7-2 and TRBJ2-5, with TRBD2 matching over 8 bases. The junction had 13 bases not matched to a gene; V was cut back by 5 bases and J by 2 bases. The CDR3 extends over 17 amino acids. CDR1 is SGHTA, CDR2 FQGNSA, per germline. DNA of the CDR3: TGTGCCAGCAGCCCACGGGGGGGAGCGGGGAGGCAAGAGACCCAGTACTTC. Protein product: CASSPRGGAGRQETQYF.

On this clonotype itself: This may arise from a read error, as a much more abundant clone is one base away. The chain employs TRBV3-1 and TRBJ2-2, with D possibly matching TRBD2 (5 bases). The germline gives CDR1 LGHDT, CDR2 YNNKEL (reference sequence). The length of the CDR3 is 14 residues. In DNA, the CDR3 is TGTGCCAGCAGCCAAGGTGCGGGCACCGGGGAGCTGTTGTTT. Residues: CASSQGAGTGELLF.

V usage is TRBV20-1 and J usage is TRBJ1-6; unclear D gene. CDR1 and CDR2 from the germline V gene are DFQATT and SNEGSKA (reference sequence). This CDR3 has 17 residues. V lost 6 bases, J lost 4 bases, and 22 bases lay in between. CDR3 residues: CSASILTENPYNSPLHF. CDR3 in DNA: TGCAGTGCCTCGATCCTGACGGAAAACCCGTATAATTCACCCCTCCACTTT.

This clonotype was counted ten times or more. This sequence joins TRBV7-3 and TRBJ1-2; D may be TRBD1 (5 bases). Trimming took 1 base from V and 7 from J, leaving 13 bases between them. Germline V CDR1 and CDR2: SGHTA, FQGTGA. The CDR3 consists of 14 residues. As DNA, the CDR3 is TGTGCCAGCAGCTTAAGAGGGGCGGAATCTGGCTACACCTTC. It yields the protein CASSLRGAESGYTF.

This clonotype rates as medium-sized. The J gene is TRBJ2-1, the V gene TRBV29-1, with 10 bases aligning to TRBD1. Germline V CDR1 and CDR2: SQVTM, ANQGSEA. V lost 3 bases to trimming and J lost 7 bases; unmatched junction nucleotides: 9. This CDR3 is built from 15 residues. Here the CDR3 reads CSVEDRTGGKNEQFF. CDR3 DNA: TGCAGCGTTGAGGATCGGACAGGGGGAAAAAATGAGCAGTTCTTC.

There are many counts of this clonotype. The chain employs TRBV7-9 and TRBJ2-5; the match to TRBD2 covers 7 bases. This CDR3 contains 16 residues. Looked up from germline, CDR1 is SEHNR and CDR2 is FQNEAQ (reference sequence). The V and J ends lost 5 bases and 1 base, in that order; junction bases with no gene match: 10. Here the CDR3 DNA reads TGTGCCAGCAGCCTAAGCGTGGGCGGGGGCCAAGAGACCCAGTACTTC. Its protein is CASSLSVGGGQETQYF.

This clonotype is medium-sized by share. The CDR3 DNA is TGCAGCGTTGTGGAGGACAGGGGTACAGAGACCCAGTACTTC. It translates to CSVVEDRGTETQYF. The V gene is TRBV29-1, the J gene TRBJ2-5; TRBD1 agrees at 9 bases. CDR1 is SQVTM and CDR2 is ANQGSEA in the germline V gene. After removal of 4 bases from V and 4 bases from J, the junction contained 7 bases not matched to a gene. The CDR3 is 14 residues long.

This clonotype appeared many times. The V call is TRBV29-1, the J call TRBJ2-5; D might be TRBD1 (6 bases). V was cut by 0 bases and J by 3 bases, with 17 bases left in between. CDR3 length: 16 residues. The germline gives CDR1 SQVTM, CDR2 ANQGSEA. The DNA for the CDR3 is TGCAGCGTTGAAGATCTAGGTGGATCAGGGGAAGAGACCCAGTACTTC. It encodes CSVEDLGGSGEETQYF.

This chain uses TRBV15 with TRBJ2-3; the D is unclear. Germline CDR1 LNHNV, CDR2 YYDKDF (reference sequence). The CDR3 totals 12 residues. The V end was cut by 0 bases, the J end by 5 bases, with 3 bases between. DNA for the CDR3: TGTGCCACCAGCAGAGATCAAGATACGCAGTATTTT. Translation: CATSRDQDTQYF.

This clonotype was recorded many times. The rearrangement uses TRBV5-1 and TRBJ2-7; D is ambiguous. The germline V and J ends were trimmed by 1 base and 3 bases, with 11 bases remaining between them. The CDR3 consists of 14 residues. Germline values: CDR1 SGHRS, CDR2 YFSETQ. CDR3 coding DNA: TGCGCCAGCAGCTTGTCTCCGGCTAGCTACGAGCAGTACTTC. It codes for CASSLSPASYEQYF.

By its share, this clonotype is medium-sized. The CDR3 loop is CAISESTPGTSGTITGELFF. The CDR3 bases are TGTGCCATCAGTGAGTCGACACCCGGGACTAGCGGAACTATCACCGGGGAGCTGTTTTTT. The gene calls are TRBV10-3 and TRBJ2-2; 11 positions agree with TRBD2. With V trimmed by 0 bases and J by 4 bases, 13 bases remained unmatched. This CDR3 region has 20 residues. Germline V lookup: CDR1 ENHRY, CDR2 SYGVKD.

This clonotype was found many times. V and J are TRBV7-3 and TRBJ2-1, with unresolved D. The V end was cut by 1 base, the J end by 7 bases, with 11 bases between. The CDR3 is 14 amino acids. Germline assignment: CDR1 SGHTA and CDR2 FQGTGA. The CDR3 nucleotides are TGTGCCAGCAGCTTAAGCGACCCCTGGAATGAGCAGTTCTTC. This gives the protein CASSLSDPWNEQFF.